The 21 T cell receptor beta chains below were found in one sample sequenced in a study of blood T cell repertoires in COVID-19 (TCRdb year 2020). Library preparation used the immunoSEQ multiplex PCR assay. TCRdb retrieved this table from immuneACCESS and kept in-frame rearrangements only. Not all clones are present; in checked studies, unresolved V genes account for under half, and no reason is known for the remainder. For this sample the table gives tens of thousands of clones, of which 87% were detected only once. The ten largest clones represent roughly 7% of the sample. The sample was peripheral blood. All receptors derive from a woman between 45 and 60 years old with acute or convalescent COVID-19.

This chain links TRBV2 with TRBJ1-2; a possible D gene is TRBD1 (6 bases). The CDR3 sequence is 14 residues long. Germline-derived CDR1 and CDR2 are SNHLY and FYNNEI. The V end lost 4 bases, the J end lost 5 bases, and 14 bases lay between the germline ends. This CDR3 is CASSAPGTLYGYTF. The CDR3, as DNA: TGTGCCAGCAGTGCGCCCGGGACACTTTATGGCTACACCTTC.

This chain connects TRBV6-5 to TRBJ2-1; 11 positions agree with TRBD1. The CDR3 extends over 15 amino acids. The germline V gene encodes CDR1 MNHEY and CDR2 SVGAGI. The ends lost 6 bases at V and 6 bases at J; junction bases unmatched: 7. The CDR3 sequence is CASSPGTGGTNEQFF. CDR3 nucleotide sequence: TGTGCCAGCAGCCCCGGGACAGGGGGGACCAATGAGCAGTTCTTC.

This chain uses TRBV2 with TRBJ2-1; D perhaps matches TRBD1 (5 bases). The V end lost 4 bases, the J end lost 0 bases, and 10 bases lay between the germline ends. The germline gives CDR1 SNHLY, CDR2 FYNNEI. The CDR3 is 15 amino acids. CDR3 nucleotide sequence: TGTGCCAGCAGTGGGACACGAAACTCCTACAATGAGCAGTTCTTC. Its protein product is CASSGTRNSYNEQFF.

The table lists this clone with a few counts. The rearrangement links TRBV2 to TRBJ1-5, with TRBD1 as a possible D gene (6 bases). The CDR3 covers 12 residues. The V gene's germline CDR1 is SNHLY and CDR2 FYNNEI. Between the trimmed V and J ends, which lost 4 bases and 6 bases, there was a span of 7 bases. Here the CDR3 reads CASSGDIQPQHF. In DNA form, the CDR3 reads TGTGCCAGCAGTGGGGACATTCAGCCCCAGCATTTT.

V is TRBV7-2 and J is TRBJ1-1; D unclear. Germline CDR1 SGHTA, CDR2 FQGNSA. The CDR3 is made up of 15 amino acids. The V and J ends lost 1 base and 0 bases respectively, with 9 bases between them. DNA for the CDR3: TGTGCCAGCAGCTTAGGATCCGCGGTGAACACTGAAGCTTTCTTT. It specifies CASSLGSAVNTEAFF.

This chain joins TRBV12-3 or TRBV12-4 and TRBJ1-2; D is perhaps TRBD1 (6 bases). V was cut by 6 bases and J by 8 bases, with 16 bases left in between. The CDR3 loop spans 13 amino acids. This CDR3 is CASSPGGQSGYTF. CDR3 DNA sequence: TGTGCCAGCAGCCCCGGGGGGCAAAGCGGCTACACCTTC.

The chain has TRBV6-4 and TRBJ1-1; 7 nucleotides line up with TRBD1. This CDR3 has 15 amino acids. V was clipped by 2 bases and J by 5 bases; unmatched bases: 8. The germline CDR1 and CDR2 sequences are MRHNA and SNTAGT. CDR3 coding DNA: TGTGCCAGCAGTGACGCTCAGGGGGTGTGGACTGAAGCTTTCTTT. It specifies CASSDAQGVWTEAFF.

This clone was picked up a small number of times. The DNA for the CDR3 is TGTGCCAGCTCCCAGGGGGCTCGAGGTGGCTACACCTTC. This translates into CASSQGARGGYTF. V usage is TRBV2 and J usage is TRBJ1-2, with 8 bases identical to TRBD1. There are 13 residues in the CDR3. Germline CDR1 SNHLY, CDR2 FYNNEI. The V and J ends lost 8 bases and 7 bases, in that order; junction bases with no gene match: 9.

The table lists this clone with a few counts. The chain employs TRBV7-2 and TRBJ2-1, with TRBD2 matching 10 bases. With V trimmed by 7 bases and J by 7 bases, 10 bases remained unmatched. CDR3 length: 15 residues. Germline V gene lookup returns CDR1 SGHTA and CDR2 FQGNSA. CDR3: CASTLLAGVINEQFF. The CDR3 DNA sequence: TGTGCCAGCACCCTTCTAGCGGGAGTAATAAATGAGCAGTTCTTC.

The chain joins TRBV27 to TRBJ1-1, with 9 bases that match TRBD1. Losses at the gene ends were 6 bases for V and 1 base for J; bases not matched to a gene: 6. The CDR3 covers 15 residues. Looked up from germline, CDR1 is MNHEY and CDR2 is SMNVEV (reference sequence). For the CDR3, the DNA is TGTGCCAGCAGCCCAACAGGGGGCGAGAACACTGAAGCTTTCTTT. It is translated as CASSPTGGENTEAFF.

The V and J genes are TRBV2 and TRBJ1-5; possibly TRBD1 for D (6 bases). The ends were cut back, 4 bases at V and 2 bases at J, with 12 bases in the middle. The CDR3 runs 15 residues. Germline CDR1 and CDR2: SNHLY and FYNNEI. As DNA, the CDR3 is TGTGCCAGCAGTGTGGGGGCCCGGGGCAATCAGCCCCAGCATTTT. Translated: CASSVGARGNQPQHF.

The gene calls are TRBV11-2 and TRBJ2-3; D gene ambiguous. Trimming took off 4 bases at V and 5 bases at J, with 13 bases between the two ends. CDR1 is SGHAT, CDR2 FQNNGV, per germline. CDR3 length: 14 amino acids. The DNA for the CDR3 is TGTGCCAGCAGCTCCGATCGCCGGAGAGATACGCAGTATTTT. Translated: CASSSDRRRDTQYF.

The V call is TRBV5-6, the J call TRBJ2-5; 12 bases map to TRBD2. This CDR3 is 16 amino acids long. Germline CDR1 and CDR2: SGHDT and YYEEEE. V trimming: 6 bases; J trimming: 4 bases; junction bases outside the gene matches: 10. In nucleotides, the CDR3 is TGTGCCAGCATTCTCCTAGCGGGGGGGAACGGAGAGACCCAGTACTTC. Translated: CASILLAGGNGETQYF.

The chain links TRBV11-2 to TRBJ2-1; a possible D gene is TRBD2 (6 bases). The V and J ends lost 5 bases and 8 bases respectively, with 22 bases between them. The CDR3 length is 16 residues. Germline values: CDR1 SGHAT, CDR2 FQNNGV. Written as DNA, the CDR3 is TGTGCCAGCAGCGTAGTCTTAGCAACGGGAGTCGATGAGCAGTTCTTC. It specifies CASSVVLATGVDEQFF. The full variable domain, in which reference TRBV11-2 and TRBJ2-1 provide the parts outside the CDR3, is EAGVAQSPRYKIIEKRQSVAFWCNPISGHATLYWYQQILGQGPKLLIQFQNNGVVDDSQLPKDRFSAERLKGVDSTLKIQPAKLEDSAVYLCASSVVLATGVDEQFFGPGTRLTVL.

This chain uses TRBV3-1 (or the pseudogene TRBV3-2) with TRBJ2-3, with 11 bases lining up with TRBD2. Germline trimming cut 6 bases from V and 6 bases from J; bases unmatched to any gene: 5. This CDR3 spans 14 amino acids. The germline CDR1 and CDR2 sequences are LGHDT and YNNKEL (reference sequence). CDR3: CASRVAGGPDTQYF. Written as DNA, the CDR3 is TGTGCCAGCAGGGTAGCGGGAGGGCCCGATACGCAGTATTTT.

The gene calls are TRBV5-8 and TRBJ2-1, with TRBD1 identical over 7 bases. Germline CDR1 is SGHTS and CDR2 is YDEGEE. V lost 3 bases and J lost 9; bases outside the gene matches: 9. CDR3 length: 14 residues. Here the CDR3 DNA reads TGTGCCAGCAGCTGGCAGGGGGTCTCCCCTGAGCAGTTCTTC. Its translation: CASSWQGVSPEQFF.

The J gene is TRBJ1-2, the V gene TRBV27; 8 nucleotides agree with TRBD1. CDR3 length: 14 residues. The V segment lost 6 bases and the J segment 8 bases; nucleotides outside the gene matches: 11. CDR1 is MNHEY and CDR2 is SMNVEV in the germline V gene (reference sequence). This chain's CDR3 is CASSPGQGIGGYTF. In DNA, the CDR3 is TGTGCCAGCAGCCCAGGACAGGGTATAGGCGGCTACACCTTC.

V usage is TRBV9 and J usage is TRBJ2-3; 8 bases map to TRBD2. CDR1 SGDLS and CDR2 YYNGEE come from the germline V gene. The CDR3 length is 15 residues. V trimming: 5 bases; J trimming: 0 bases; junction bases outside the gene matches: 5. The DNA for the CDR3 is TGTGCCAGCAGTGAAGCGGGAGCTAGCACAGATACGCAGTATTTT. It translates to CASSEAGASTDTQYF.

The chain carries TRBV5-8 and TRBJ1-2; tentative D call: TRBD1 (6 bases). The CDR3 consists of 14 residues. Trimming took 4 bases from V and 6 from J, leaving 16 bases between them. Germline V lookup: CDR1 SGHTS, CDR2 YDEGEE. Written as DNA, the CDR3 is TGTGCCAGCAGCGCCCCCCATGGGGGCGATGGCTACACCTTC. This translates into CASSAPHGGDGYTF.

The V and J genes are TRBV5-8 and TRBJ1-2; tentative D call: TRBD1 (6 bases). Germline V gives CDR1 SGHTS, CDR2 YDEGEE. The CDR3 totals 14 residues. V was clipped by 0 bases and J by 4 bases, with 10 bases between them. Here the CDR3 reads CASSLGRGPYGYTF. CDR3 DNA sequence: TGTGCCAGCAGCTTGGGCAGGGGACCCTATGGCTACACCTTC.

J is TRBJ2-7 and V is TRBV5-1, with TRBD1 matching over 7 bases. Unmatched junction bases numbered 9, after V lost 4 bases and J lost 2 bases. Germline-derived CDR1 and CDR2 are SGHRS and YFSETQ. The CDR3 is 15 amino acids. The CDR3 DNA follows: TGCGCCAGCAGCCCCGTACGGACAGGAGCCTACGAGCAGTACTTC. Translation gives CASSPVRTGAYEQYF.